Below are 9 T cell receptor beta chains sequenced from a single sample in a study of blood T cells in healthy people across ages. Combining a sample-barcoded 5' primer with a J-beta primer mix, a second PCR ran for roughly 6 to 11 cycles. TCRdb re-called the 5' RACE reads with MiXCR, one entry per CDR3 protein. The sample gives around 520,000 distinct CDR3 sequences, about 26% of which show up once; about 3.3% is in the top ten. The same sample was also studied in work on T cells of mothers and their children.

The sequencing input was blood. The receptors originated from a boy younger than 10 in good health.

This clonotype showed up just a few times. This rearrangement joins TRBV4-3 to TRBJ2-5; tentatively, D is TRBD2 (6 bases). Trimming removed 2 bases at V and 5 bases at J, with 15 bases between. The CDR3 is 15 residues long. CDR1 is LGHNA and CDR2 is YSLEER in the germline V gene. The CDR3 loop reads CASSQRDGSTETQYF. The DNA of the CDR3 is TGCGCCAGCAGCCAAAGGGACGGGAGCACGGAGACCCAGTACTTC.

This clonotype appeared a few times. This chain uses TRBV4-3 with TRBJ2-7, with 12 bases identical to TRBD2. V gave up 0 bases and J gave up 3 bases; unmatched junction bases: 0. This CDR3 is 15 amino acids long. CDR1 LGHNA and CDR2 YSLEER come from the germline V gene. CDR3 nucleotide sequence: TGCGCCAGCAGCCAAGAACTAGCGGGAGGCTACGAGCAGTACTTC. Protein product: CASSQELAGGYEQYF.

The chain couples TRBV9 to TRBJ2-5, with a tentative D call TRBD1 (6 bases). V was shortened by 4 bases and J by 2 bases, with 18 bases between the two germline ends. The CDR3 length is 16 residues. Germline CDR1 SGDLS, CDR2 YYNGEE. Written as DNA, the CDR3 is TGTGCCAGCAGCCCGAGACAGACAGGCCGACAAGAGACCCAGTACTTC. Translation: CASSPRQTGRQETQYF.

This clonotype was counted only a few times. The chain combines TRBV13 with TRBJ2-1; D unclear. The V gene lost 5 bases and the J gene lost 0 bases, with 11 bases spanning the gap. Germline V gene sequence: CDR1 PRHDT, CDR2 FYEKMQ (reference sequence). CDR3 length: 15 amino acids. CDR3 nucleotide sequence: TGTGCCAGCAGCGAAGGGTTAAGCTCCTACAATGAGCAGTTCTTC. Residues: CASSEGLSSYNEQFF. The entire variable domain, with the rest obtained from reference TRBV13 and TRBJ2-1, is as follows: AAGVIQSPRHLIKEKRETATLKCYPIPRHDTVYWYQQGPGQDPQFLISFYEKMQSDKGSIPDRFSAQQFSDYHSELNMSSLELGDSALYFCASSEGLSSYNEQFFGPGTRLTVL.

The chain links TRBV29-1 to TRBJ1-2; D not resolved. Germline lookup yields CDR1 SQVTM and CDR2 ANQGSEA. The V end was cut by 6 bases, the J end by 7 bases, with 18 bases between. This CDR3 is built from 13 residues. DNA of the CDR3: TGCAGCGTAACCGACTTAGGGCATGGTGGCTACACCTTC. Its protein product is CSVTDLGHGGYTF.

This clonotype was recorded a few times. The gene calls are TRBV11-2 and TRBJ2-5; D is possibly TRBD1 (5 bases). The germline CDR1 and CDR2 sequences are SGHAT and FQNNGV. V gave up 1 base and J gave up 4 bases, with 10 bases separating them. CDR3 length: 14 residues. The CDR3, as DNA: TGTGCCAGCAGCTTAGGTCCAGGGCTAGAGACCCAGTACTTC. This sequence encodes CASSLGPGLETQYF.

The V call is TRBV9, the J call TRBJ2-3, with 9 bases fitting TRBD2. The V gene end was trimmed by 3 bases and the J gene end by 2 bases; junction bases not matched to a gene: 19. There are 20 residues in the CDR3. In germline, CDR1 is SGDLS, CDR2 YYNGEE. This CDR3 is CASSGSTPAGGSIFTDTQYF. In DNA, the CDR3 is TGTGCCAGCAGCGGGTCTACCCCAGCGGGAGGAAGCATCTTCACAGATACGCAGTATTTT.

This clonotype came up a few times. The rearrangement links TRBV7-8 to TRBJ2-2, with 9 positions matching TRBD2. This CDR3 contains 16 residues. CDR1 and CDR2 from the germline V gene are SGHVS and FQNEAQ. With 1 base clipped from V and 4 bases from J, the junction kept 4 bases outside the gene matches. In DNA form, the CDR3 reads TGTGCCAGCAGCTTAGGGCGGGGGGGCCCCACCGGGGAGCTGTTTTTT. Translated, it gives CASSLGRGGPTGELFF. The complete variable domain, with remaining parts taken from reference TRBV7-8 and TRBJ2-2, reads GAGVSQSPRYKVAKRGQDVALRCDPISGHVSLFWYQQALGQGPEFLTYFQNEAQLDKSGLPSDRFFAERPEGSVSTLKIQRTQQEDSAVYLCASSLGRGGPTGELFFGEGSRLTVL.

This clonotype was detected only a few times. V and J are TRBV27 and TRBJ2-1; 11 positions match TRBD1. CDR1 and CDR2 (germline): MNHEY, SMNVEV (reference sequence). The V segment lost 5 bases and the J segment 0 bases; nucleotides outside the gene matches: 12. The CDR3 runs 19 residues. Here the CDR3 DNA reads TGTGCCAGCAGTCTGCGGACAGGGGGCCTCCCAAGCTCCTACAATGAGCAGTTCTTC. Amino acids: CASSLRTGGLPSSYNEQFF.